This TCR beta chain was obtained from a study of blood T cell repertoires in COVID-19. The repertoire was sequenced with immunoSEQ multiplex PCR; TCRdb's copy has only in-frame clones and lacks some. The sample records over 200,000 clones, 80% to 90% being singletons. The germline CDR1 and CDR2 sequences are SGHRS and YFSETQ. CDR3 length equals 13 residues. Trimming took 4 bases from V and 1 from J, leaving 5 bases between them. The V and J genes are TRBV5-1 and TRBJ2-2; D not resolved. The clonotype originates from a man aged 55 to 69 who had recovered from COVID-19. Sequencing used peripheral blood. CDR3 in DNA: TGCGCCAGCAGCCGCGAGAACACCGGGGAGCTGTTTTTT. It translates to CASSRENTGELFF.